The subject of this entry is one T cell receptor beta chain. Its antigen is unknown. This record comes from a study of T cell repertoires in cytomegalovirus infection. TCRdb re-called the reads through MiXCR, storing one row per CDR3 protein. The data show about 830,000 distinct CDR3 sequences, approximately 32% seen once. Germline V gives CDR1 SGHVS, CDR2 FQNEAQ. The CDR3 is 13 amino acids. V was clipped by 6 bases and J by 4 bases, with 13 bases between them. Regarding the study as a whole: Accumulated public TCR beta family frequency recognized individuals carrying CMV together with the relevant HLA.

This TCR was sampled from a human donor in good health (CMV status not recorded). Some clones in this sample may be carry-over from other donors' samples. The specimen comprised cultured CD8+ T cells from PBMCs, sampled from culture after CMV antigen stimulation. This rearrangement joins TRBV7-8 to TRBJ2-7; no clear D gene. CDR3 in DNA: TGTGCCAGCAGGGTTGCCTATTCTTACGAGCAGTACTTC. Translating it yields CASRVAYSYEQYF.